A selection of T cell receptor beta chains follows, all from one sample in a study of T cells in Graves' hyperthyroidism and ophthalmopathy. TCRdb reprocessed the multiplex PCR reads via MiXCR and lists one record per CDR3 protein. This sample has around 300,000 distinct CDR3 sequences; 25% to 30% occur once, and the top ten carry about a quarter. The sequenced sample was blood. Source of these receptors: a man aged 40-50 years with Graves' hyperthyroidism that later progressed to Graves' ophthalmopathy. Each CDR3 is given with its conserved first and last residue. A D gene is named only where the DNA matches it firmly. The size of a clone is reported for some rows only, either as once, few or many, or as a class for expanded clones.

V	size	D	J	DNA	CDR3
TRBV29-1	many	NA	TRBJ2-5	TGCAGCGCCGGACCAGGGAGGAGGGAGACCCAGTACTTC	CSAGPGRRETQYF
TRBV18	few	NA	TRBJ1-1	TGTGCCAGCTCACCAGTGTCCATGAACACTGAAGCTTTCTTT	CASSPVSMNTEAFF
TRBV11-1	many	NA	TRBJ2-2	TGTGCCAGCAGCTTAGCGGCGCTAACCCAGACCGGGGAGCTGTTTTTT	CASSLAALTQTGELFF
TRBV12-3/TRBV12-4	once	TRBD1	TRBJ1-6	TGTGCCAGCAGACCTACCGGGACAGGGGTTTCACCCCTCCACTTT	CASRPTGTGVSPLHF
TRBV27	NA	TRBD1	TRBJ1-5	TGTGCCAGCAGTCCGGGACAGGGTCTGCCCCAGCATTTT	CASSPGQGLPQHF
TRBV29-1	NA	NA	TRBJ2-7	TGCAGCGTTGAAGGAGGGGCCCACGAGCAGTACTTC	CSVEGGAHEQYF
TRBV18	NA	TRBD2	TRBJ2-2	TGTGCCAGCTCACCACCACTAGCGGCAAGCAGAGTAACCGGGGAGCTGTTTTTT	CASSPPLAASRVTGELFF
TRBV15	many	NA	TRBJ1-2	TGTGCCACCAGCAGGGGAAGTGAGGTCGGTGGCTACACCTTC	CATSRGSEVGGYTF
TRBV20-1	NA	NA	TRBJ2-5	TGCAGTGCGAGAGGGGATGGGACCCAGTACTTC	CSARGDGTQYF
TRBV6-5	many	TRBD2	TRBJ2-5	TGTGCCAGCAAGGATAGCGGGAGGGCCGGGGAGACCCAGTACTTC	CASKDSGRAGETQYF
TRBV12-3/TRBV12-4	NA	TRBD1	TRBJ2-7	TGTGCCAGCAGCCAGAGACAGGGGACCTCCTACGAGCAGTACTTC	CASSQRQGTSYEQYF
TRBV6-5	many	TRBD1	TRBJ1-2	TGTGCCAGCAGTTACATCAGGACAGGGGAAAACTATGGCTACACCTTC	CASSYIRTGENYGYTF
TRBV25-1	many	TRBD2	TRBJ2-5	TGTGCCAGCGGGGAAGCGGGGAGTGAGACCCAGTACTTC	CASGEAGSETQYF
TRBV24-1	many	NA	TRBJ2-3	TGTGCCACCAGATCCCCGCCGGGGTATGGCACAGATACGCAGTATTTT	CATRSPPGYGTDTQYF
TRBV7-1	many	NA	TRBJ1-5	TGTGCCAGCAGCTCACCCCTGGCGGGCCCCAGGGTTAGGAGCAATCAGCCCCAGCATTTT	CASSSPLAGPRVRSNQPQHF
TRBV6-5	many	NA	TRBJ2-7	TGTGCCAGCGGAGGCAGGTTCGCCTACGAGCAGTACTTC	CASGGRFAYEQYF
TRBV12-3/TRBV12-4	NA	NA	TRBJ1-1	TGTGCCAGCAGTTGGGGTCCCCCTGGGACTGAAGCTTTCTTT	CASSWGPPGTEAFF
TRBV11-2	NA	TRBD2	TRBJ2-7	TGTGCCGGGACCGGGACTAGCGAAAGCGAGCAGTACTTC	CAGTGTSESEQYF
TRBV12-3/TRBV12-4	many	NA	TRBJ1-5	TGTGCCAGCACCCAGAGAGATAACAATCAGCCCCAGCATTTT	CASTQRDNNQPQHF